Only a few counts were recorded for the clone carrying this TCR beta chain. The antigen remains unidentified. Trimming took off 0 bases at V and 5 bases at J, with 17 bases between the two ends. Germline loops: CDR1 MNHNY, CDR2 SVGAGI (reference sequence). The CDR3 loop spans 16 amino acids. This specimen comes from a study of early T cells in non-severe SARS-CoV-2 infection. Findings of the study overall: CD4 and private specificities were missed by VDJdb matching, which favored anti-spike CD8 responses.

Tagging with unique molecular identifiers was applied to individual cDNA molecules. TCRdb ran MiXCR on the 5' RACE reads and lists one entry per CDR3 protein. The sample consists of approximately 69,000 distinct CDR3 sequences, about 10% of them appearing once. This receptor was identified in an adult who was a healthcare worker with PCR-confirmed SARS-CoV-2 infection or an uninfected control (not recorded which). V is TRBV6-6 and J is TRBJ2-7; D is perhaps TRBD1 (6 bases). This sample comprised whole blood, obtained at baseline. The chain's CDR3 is CASSYSGVWGQDEQYF. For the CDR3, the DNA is TGTGCCAGCAGTTACTCCGGGGTCTGGGGGCAGGACGAGCAGTACTTC.